A selection of T cell receptor beta chains follows, all from one sample in a study of T cells in Graves' hyperthyroidism and ophthalmopathy. MiXCR, run by TCRdb on the multiplex PCR reads, gives a single entry per CDR3 protein. The sample shows 600,000 or so distinct CDR3 sequences, 13% to 15% of them seen only once. Sequencing was performed on blood. Receptors originate from a woman between 45 and 65 years old with Graves' ophthalmopathy. Both conserved end residues are part of each CDR3. The D gene is left open where the match is weak. Not all rows give a size; the values are once, few, many and, for expanded clones, a class.

DNA	CDR3	D	V	J	size
TGCGCCAGCATGGAGCAGGGCCTGAACACCGGGGAGCTGTTTTTT	CASMEQGLNTGELFF	NA	TRBV5-1	TRBJ2-2	NA
TGCAGTGCTAGAGATCTTAATGGTCGAGAGACCCAGTACTTC	CSARDLNGRETQYF	NA	TRBV20-1	TRBJ2-5	NA
TGTGCCAGCAGTCCCAGGGCTAGCGGGAGGGCCCGTTTCGAGCAGTACTTC	CASSPRASGRARFEQYF	TRBD2	TRBV28	TRBJ2-7	NA
TGTGCCAGCAGCTCCCCGGGACAGGGAGTCAATGAGCAGTTCTTC	CASSSPGQGVNEQFF	TRBD1	TRBV4-2	TRBJ2-1	NA
TGCGCCAGCAGCCATTCACACCGAGACTTACACAATGAGCAGTTCTTC	CASSHSHRDLHNEQFF	NA	TRBV4-3	TRBJ2-1	few
TGTGCCAGCAGCGGTGGCCCATTCCTAACCTACGAGCAGTACTTC	CASSGGPFLTYEQYF	NA	TRBV28	TRBJ2-7	many
TGCGCCAGCAGCTTTCTCCCTCCAGAGCGGGAGGGCCCGGAGACCCAGTACTTC	CASSFLPPEREGPETQYF	TRBD2	TRBV5-1	TRBJ2-5	few
TGTGCCACCAGTGACTTCAGGGTTCGGCAGCCCCAGCATTTT	CATSDFRVRQPQHF	NA	TRBV24-1	TRBJ1-5	NA
TGCAGTGGCTTAGCGGGAACCTACAATGAGCAGTTCTTC	CSGLAGTYNEQFF	TRBD2	TRBV20-1	TRBJ2-1	NA
TGTGCCAGCAGCTTAGCAAACCCCACAGATACGCAGTATTTT	CASSLANPTDTQYF	NA	TRBV5-5	TRBJ2-3	few
TGTGCCAGCAGCCCGGATCACCGTCCCCACAATGAGCAGTTCTTC	CASSPDHRPHNEQFF	NA	TRBV13	TRBJ2-1	many
TGCAGTGCTAGAGATCCGGGACAGGGGACCTACGAGCAGTACTTC	CSARDPGQGTYEQYF	TRBD1	TRBV20-1	TRBJ2-7	NA
TGTGCCAGTAACGGGCTAGCGGGAGCACATGAGCAGTTCTTC	CASNGLAGAHEQFF	TRBD2	TRBV19	TRBJ2-1	once
TGCAGTGCTAGCCCGGGACAGGGATGGACTGAAGCTTTCTTT	CSASPGQGWTEAFF	TRBD1	TRBV20-1	TRBJ1-1	few
TGCGCCAGCAGCCAGGGCCGGGGGAATTTCTACAATGAGCAGTTCTTC	CASSQGRGNFYNEQFF	NA	TRBV4-1	TRBJ2-1	few
TGTGCCAGCAGTCCGTCAAGAGCGGAAAAAAACAATGAGCAGTTCTTC	CASSPSRAEKNNEQFF	NA	TRBV28	TRBJ2-1	many
TGTGCCAGCAGTTTACGATTTCATAATTCACCCCTCCACTTT	CASSLRFHNSPLHF	NA	TRBV12-3/TRBV12-4	TRBJ1-6	few
TGTGCCAGCAGTTTATGGGTAGAGGAGAACACTGAAGCTTTCTTT	CASSLWVEENTEAFF	NA	TRBV28	TRBJ1-1	many
TGTGCCAGCAGTGAGCTGAACTTACCTACCTACGAGCAGTACTTC	CASSELNLPTYEQYF	NA	TRBV2	TRBJ2-7	many
TGTGCCAGCAGTGAGCAGGGGACAGGGTACGAGCAGTACTTC	CASSEQGTGYEQYF	TRBD1	TRBV2	TRBJ2-7	many
TGTGCCTGGAGTGTAGCCCACAACCAGGGCTACACCTTC	CAWSVAHNQGYTF	NA	TRBV30	TRBJ1-2	many
TGTGCCAGCAGACCCGAAAGGGACGAGCAGTACTTC	CASRPERDEQYF	NA	TRBV7-9	TRBJ2-7	few
TGCAGTGCTAGAGCCGACTACGAGCAGTACTTC	CSARADYEQYF	NA	TRBV20-1	TRBJ2-7	many
TGTGCCAGCAGCTTAGATCCCCACACCGGGGAGCTGTTTTTT	CASSLDPHTGELFF	NA	TRBV7-2	TRBJ2-2	few
TGTGCCAGCAGCTACGGGACAGGGACCGATCAGCCCCAGCATTTT	CASSYGTGTDQPQHF	TRBD1	TRBV7-8	TRBJ1-5	many
TGTGCCTGGAGCGCGCTAGCGGGAGGCTACAATGAGCAGTTCTTC	CAWSALAGGYNEQFF	TRBD2	TRBV30	TRBJ2-1	many
TGTGCCAGCAGCTTAGCAAGACTAGCGGGAGATTACCTCCATGAGCAGTTCTTC	CASSLARLAGDYLHEQFF	TRBD2	TRBV11-1	TRBJ2-1	few
TGTGCCAGCAGAGCCTTACAGTTTAGCACAGATACGCAGTATTTT	CASRALQFSTDTQYF	NA	TRBV2	TRBJ2-3	many
TGTGCCTGGAGTGTACAAAAGACTACCTACGAGCAGTACTTC	CAWSVQKTTYEQYF	NA	TRBV30	TRBJ2-7	many
TGTGCCAGCGGGGACACTAATGGCTACACCTTC	CASGDTNGYTF	NA	TRBV28	TRBJ1-2	NA
TGTGCCAGCAGCCCCCCCGGACAGGGGCATAATTCACCCCTCCACTTT	CASSPPGQGHNSPLHF	TRBD1	TRBV3-1	TRBJ1-6	few
TGCGCCAGCAGGGGGACTAGCGGAACTAGCACAGATACGCAGTATTTT	CASRGTSGTSTDTQYF	TRBD2	TRBV5-1	TRBJ2-3	many
TGTGCCAGCAGCGTAGATTACTCTGACAATGAGCAGTTCTTC	CASSVDYSDNEQFF	NA	TRBV9	TRBJ2-1	NA
TGTGCCAGCACATCAATCGGGATCGGCAGCGGGAGGGGTACAACGAATGAGCAGTTCTTC	CASTSIGIGSGRGTTNEQFF	TRBD2	TRBV28	TRBJ2-1	many
TGTGCCAGTAGTCAAACAGGGCGTCAAGCTTTCTTT	CASSQTGRQAFF	NA	TRBV19	TRBJ1-1	few
TGCAGCGTAGGGGGACAGTTGTATGGCTACACCTTC	CSVGGQLYGYTF	TRBD1	TRBV29-1	TRBJ1-2	few
TGTGCCAGCAGTTCTCCCGTGGCGGGCTCCTACAATGAGCAGTTCTTC	CASSSPVAGSYNEQFF	NA	TRBV28	TRBJ2-1	many
TGTGCCAGCAGTGAAGTAAGCGGGGCGACCTACAATGAGCAGTTCTTC	CASSEVSGATYNEQFF	TRBD2	TRBV6-1	TRBJ2-1	few
TGCAGCGTTGCGAATGAAAAACTGTTTTTT	CSVANEKLFF	NA	TRBV29-1	TRBJ1-4	NA
TGCGCCAGCAGCCAAATAGGTGGGACTAGCGGCAATGAGCAGTTCTTC	CASSQIGGTSGNEQFF	TRBD2	TRBV4-3	TRBJ2-1	few
TGTGCCAGCAGCTTAGTCGGCGGGACTAGCGGCGAGCAGTACTTC	CASSLVGGTSGEQYF	TRBD2	TRBV13	TRBJ2-7	few
TGTGCCAGCAGTTTATCTGGGCGACACTACGAGCAGTACTTC	CASSLSGRHYEQYF	NA	TRBV12-3/TRBV12-4	TRBJ2-7	many
TGTGCCAGCAGCTTAGGCCCCCGACGTGCTCAGCCCCAGCATTTT	CASSLGPRRAQPQHF	NA	TRBV11-2	TRBJ1-5	few
TGTGCCAGTAGTATCAGGGCCAGCGAGTTGGACAATGAGCAGTTCTTC	CASSIRASELDNEQFF	NA	TRBV19	TRBJ2-1	many
TGCAGTGCTACTTCCGGGACTAGCGGCTACAATGAGCAGTTCTTC	CSATSGTSGYNEQFF	TRBD2	TRBV20-1	TRBJ2-1	NA
TGTGCCAGCAGTTACGTACTAGCGGGAACGGGCACCGGGGAGCTGTTTTTT	CASSYVLAGTGTGELFF	TRBD2	TRBV6-2/TRBV6-3	TRBJ2-2	many
TGTGCCAGCAGTTACATCCTAGCGGCAGGACACAATGAGCAGTTCTTC	CASSYILAAGHNEQFF	TRBD2	TRBV6-2/TRBV6-3	TRBJ2-1	NA
TGTGCCAGCAGCTTAGGGGGGTGGAAGAACACTGAAGCTTTCTTT	CASSLGGWKNTEAFF	NA	TRBV7-2	TRBJ1-1	few
TGTGCCAGCAGTTTATTTTCGACAGGACGGGAGCAGTACTTC	CASSLFSTGREQYF	NA	TRBV28	TRBJ2-7	few
TGTGCCAGTACGACGCAACTAGGGACACCCGAAGCTTTCTTT	CASTTQLGTPEAFF	NA	TRBV19	TRBJ1-1	few
TGTGCCAGCAGCTTAATGTTAACCGGCGGGGAGCTGTTTTTT	CASSLMLTGGELFF	NA	TRBV7-2	TRBJ2-2	few
TGTGCCACCAGTTTAGGGAACTCATACGAGCAGTACTTC	CATSLGNSYEQYF	NA	TRBV24-1	TRBJ2-7	few